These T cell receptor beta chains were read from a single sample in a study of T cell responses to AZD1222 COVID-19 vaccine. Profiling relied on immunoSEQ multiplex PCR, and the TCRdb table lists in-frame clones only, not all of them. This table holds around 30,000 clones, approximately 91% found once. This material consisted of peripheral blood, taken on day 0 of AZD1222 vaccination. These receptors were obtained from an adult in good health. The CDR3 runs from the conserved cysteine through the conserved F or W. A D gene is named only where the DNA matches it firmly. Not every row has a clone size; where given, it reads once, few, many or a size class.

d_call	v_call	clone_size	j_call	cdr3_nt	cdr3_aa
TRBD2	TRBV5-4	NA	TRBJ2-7	TGTGCCAGCAGCTTGGCCCCGGCGGGGGGGCCCCCGGAGCAGTACTTC	CASSLAPAGGPPEQYF
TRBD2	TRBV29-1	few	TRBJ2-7	TGCAGCGTTGAATTATTGAGTCAGGGACTAACCTACGAGCAGTACTTC	CSVELLSQGLTYEQYF
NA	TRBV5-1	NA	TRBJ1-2	TGCGCCAGCAGCTCGGCGGTCAACTATGGCTACACCTTC	CASSSAVNYGYTF
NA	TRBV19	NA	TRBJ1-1	TGTGCCAGTAGTGCCAGGGGCGGAGCTTTCTTT	CASSARGGAFF
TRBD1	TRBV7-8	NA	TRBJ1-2	TGTGCCAGCAGCTTGACAACGGGACAGGGCTATGGCTACACCTTC	CASSLTTGQGYGYTF
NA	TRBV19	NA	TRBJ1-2	TGTGCCACCGCGGGACAACTATTTGGCTACACCTTC	CATAGQLFGYTF
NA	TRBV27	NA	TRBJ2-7	TGTGCCAGCAGTTTATTGGCGGTTGGGAGCTCCTACGAGCAGTACTTC	CASSLLAVGSSYEQYF
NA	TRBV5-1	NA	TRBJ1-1	TGCGCCAGCAGCTTACAAGCACCCGGGGCAGCGATTGAAGCTTTCTTT	CASSLQAPGAAIEAFF
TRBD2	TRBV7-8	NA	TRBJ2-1	TGTGCCAGCAGCCCAATTGGGACTAGCAATTACAATGAGCAGTTCTTC	CASSPIGTSNYNEQFF
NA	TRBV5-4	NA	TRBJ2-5	TGTGCCAGCAGCCGATCCGAGGGGGAGACCCAGTACTTC	CASSRSEGETQYF
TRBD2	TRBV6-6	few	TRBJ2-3	TGTGCCAGCAGTTACTCGAGGCGGGGGGGCGCAGATACGCAGTATTTT	CASSYSRRGGADTQYF
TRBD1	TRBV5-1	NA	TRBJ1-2	TGCGCCAGCAGCTTGGATACAACAGGGGGCCGCTATGGCTACACCTTC	CASSLDTTGGRYGYTF
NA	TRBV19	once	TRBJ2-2	TGTGCCAGTAGTATTGGGTCACAGGGCGCGAACACCGGGGAGCTGTTTTTT	CASSIGSQGANTGELFF
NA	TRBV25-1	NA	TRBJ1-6	TGTGCCAGCAGTCCGTTAACAGGGTTTAATTCACCCCTCCACTTT	CASSPLTGFNSPLHF
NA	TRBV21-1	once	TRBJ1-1	TGTGCCAGCAGCAAAGACCCGGGCACGAACACTGAAGCTTTCTTT	CASSKDPGTNTEAFF
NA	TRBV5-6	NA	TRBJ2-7	TGTGCCAGCAGCTTCCTAGGGCCGGACGAGCAGTACTTC	CASSFLGPDEQYF
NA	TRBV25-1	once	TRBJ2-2	TGTGCCAGCAGTCGGGAAGGGGCGAAGCGGGAGCTGTTTTTT	CASSREGAKRELFF
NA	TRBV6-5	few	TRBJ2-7	TGTGCCAGTAAGATGAGGGCTGGGTACTACGAGCAGTACTTC	CASKMRAGYYEQYF
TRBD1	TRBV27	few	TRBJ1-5	TGTGCCAGCAGTTTACAGGGGGGTAATCAGCCCCAGCATTTT	CASSLQGGNQPQHF
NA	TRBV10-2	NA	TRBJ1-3	TGCGCCAGCCAGGAGGCCCGGGGGGGGGAGTATGCTGGAAACACCATATATTTT	CASQEARGGEYAGNTIYF
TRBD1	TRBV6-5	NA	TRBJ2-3	TGTGCCAGCAGTTCGCGGACAGGGGGCATAGATACGCAGTATTTT	CASSSRTGGIDTQYF
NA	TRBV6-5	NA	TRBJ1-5	TGTGCCAGCATCACGAGTATCGGGGCCCAGCATTTT	CASITSIGAQHF
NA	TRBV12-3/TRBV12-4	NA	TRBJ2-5	TGTGCCAGCAGTAAATGGGAGACCCAGTACTTC	CASSKWETQYF
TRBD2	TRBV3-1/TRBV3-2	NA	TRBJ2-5	TGTGCCAGCAGCCAAGCGGGACTAATACAAGAGACCCAGTACTTC	CASSQAGLIQETQYF